This T cell receptor (beta chain) was profiled in a study of OX40 agonist ivuxolimab in advanced cancers. Study-wide context: An agonistic human IgG2 monoclonal antibody against OX40 (CD134) was given. Ivuxolimab doses were 0.01, 0.1, 0.3, 1.5, 3 or 10 mg/kg every 2 weeks. Partial responses occurred in Three dose-escalation patients, one with hepatocellular carcinoma and two with cutaneous melanoma.

TCRdb keeps only in-frame clones here, not all; method: immunoSEQ multiplex PCR. The sample lists tens of thousands of clones, about 89% occurring once. Study-wide results and limits: Low normalized T-cell clonal expansion was additionally recorded for some nonresponders.

Comments on this clone: Its antigen is not identified.

CDR3 length: 15 amino acids. Trimming left V 7 bases short and J 2 bases short, with 17 bases between. CDR1 and CDR2 from the germline V gene are LNHDA and SQIVND (reference sequence). Sequencing used CD4+ or CD8+ T cells sorted from blood, obtained in a trial of the OX40 agonist ivuxolimab. This TCR came from an adult with an advanced solid tumor such as melanoma, head and neck, liver or kidney cancer. This chain links TRBV19 with TRBJ2-5; a possible D gene is TRBD1 (5 bases). This CDR3 reads CASKVTGAPQETQYF. In nucleotides, the CDR3 is TGTGCCAGTAAAGTCACTGGGGCACCTCAAGAGACCCAGTACTTC.